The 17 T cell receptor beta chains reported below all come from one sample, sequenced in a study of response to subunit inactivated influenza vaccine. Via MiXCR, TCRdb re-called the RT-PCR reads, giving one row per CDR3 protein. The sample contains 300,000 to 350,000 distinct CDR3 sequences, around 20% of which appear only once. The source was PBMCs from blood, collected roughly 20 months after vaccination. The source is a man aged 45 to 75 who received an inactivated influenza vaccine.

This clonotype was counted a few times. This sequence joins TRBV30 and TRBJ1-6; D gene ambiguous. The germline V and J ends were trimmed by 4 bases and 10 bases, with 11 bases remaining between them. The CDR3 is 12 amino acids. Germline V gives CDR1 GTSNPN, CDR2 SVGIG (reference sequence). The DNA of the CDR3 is TGTGCCTGGAATCGGGAAAACTCACCCCTCCACTTT. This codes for CAWNRENSPLHF.

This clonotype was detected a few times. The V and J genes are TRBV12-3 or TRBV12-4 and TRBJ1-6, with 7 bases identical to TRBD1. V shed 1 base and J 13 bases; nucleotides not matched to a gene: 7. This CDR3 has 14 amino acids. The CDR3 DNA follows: TGTGCCAGCAGTTTAGGACAGGGTTGGCTGCCCCTCCACTTT. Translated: CASSLGQGWLPLHF.

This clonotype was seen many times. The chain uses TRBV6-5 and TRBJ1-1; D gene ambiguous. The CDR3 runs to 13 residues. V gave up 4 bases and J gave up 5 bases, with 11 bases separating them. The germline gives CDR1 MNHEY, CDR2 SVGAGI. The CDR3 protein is CASSSGPRTEAFF. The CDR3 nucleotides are TGTGCCAGCAGTTCCGGACCGAGGACTGAAGCTTTCTTT.

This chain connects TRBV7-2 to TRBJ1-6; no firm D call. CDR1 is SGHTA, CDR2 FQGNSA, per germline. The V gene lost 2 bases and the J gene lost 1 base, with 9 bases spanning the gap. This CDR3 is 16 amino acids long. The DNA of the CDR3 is TGTGCCAGCAGCTTACAGGCTGCATCCTATAATTCACCCCTCCACTTT. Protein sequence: CASSLQAASYNSPLHF.

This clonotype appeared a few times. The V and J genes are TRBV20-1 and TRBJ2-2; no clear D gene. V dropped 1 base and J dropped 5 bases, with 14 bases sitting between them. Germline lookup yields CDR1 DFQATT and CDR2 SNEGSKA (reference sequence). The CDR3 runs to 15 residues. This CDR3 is CSARGIGRNTGELFF. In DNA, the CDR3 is TGCAGTGCTAGAGGGATCGGCAGGAATACCGGGGAGCTGTTTTTT.

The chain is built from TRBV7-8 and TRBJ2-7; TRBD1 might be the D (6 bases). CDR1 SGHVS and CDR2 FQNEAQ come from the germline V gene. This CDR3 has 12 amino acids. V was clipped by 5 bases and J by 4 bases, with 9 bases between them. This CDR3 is CASSKGGYEQYF. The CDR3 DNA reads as TGTGCCAGCAGCAAAGGGGGATACGAGCAGTACTTC.

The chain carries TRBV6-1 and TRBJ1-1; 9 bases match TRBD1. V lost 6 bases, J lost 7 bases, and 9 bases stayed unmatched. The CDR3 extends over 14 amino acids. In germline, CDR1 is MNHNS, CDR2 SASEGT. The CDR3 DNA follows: TGTGCCAGCAGCTCCGGGACAGGGTGGGGTGAAGCTTTCTTT. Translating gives CASSSGTGWGEAFF.

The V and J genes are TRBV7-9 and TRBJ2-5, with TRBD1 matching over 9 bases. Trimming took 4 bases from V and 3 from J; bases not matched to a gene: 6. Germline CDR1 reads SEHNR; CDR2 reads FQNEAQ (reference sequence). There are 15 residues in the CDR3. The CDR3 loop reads CASSSYRDREETQYF. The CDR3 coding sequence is TGTGCCAGCAGCTCCTACCGGGACAGGGAAGAGACCCAGTACTTC.

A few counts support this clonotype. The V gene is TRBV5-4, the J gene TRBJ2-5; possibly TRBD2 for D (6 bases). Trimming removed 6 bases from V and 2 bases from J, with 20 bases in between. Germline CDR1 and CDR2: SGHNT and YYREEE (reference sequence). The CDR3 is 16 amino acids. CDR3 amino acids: CASTSGRLRTQETQYF. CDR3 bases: TGTGCCAGCACTTCCGGGAGATTAAGGACACAAGAGACCCAGTACTTC.

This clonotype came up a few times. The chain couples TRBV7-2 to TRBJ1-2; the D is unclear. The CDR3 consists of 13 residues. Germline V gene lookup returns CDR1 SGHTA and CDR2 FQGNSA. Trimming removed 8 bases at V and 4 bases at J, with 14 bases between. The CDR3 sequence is CASQKSETYGYTF. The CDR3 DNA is TGTGCCAGCCAAAAAAGTGAGACCTATGGCTACACCTTC.

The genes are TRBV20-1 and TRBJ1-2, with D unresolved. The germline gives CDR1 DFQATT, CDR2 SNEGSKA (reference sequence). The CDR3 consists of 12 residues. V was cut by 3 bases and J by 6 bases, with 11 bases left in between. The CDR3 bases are TGCAGTGCTAGTTTGCCCGGGCATGGCTACACCTTC. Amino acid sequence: CSASLPGHGYTF.

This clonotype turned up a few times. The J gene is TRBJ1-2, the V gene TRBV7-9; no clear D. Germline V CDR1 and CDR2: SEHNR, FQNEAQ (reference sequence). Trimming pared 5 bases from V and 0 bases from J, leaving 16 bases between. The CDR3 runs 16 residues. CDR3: CASSPNLQRPNYGYTF. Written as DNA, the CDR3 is TGTGCCAGCAGCCCCAACCTCCAGAGACCTAACTATGGCTACACCTTC.

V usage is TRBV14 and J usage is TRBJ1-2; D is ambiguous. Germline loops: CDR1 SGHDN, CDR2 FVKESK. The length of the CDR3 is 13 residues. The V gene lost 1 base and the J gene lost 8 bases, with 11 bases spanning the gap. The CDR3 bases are TGTGCCAGCAGCCAAGGTCCTACGTGGGGCTACACCTTC. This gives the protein CASSQGPTWGYTF.

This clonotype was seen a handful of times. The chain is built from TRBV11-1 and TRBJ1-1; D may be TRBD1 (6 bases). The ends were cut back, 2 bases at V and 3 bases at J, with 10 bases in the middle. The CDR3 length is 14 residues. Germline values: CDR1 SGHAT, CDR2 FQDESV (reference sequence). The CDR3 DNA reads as TGTGCCAGCAGCTTACAGGGGTCGGACACTGAAGCTTTCTTT. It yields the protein CASSLQGSDTEAFF.

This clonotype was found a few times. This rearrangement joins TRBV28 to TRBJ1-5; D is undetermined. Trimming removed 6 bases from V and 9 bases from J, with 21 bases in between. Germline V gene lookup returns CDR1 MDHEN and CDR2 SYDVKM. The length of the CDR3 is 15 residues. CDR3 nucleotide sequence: TGTGCCAGCAGGCTGACCAGGAACAAGGCTCGGCCCCAGCATTTT. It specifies CASRLTRNKARPQHF.

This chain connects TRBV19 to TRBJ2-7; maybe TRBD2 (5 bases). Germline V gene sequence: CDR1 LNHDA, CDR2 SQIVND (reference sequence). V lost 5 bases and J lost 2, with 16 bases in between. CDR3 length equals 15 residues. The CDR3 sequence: CASSVSPDSTYEQYF. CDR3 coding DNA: TGTGCCAGTAGTGTCTCTCCGGACTCAACCTACGAGCAGTACTTC.

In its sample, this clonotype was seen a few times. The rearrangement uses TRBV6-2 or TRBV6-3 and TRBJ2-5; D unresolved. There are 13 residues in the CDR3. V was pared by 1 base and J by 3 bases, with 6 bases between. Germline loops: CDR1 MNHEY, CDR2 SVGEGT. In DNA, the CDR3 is TGTGCCAGCAGTTACTTCCTAAAAGAGACCCAGTACTTC. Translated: CASSYFLKETQYF.